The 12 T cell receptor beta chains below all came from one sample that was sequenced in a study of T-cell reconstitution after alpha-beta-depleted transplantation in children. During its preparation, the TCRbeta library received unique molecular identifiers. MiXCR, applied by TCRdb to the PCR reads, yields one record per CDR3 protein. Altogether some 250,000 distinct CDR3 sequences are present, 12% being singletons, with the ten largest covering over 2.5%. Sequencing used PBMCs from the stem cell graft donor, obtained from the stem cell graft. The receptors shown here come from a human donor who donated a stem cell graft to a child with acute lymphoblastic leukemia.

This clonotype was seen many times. The CDR3 reads CASVPGQDGFDSGANVLTF. The DNA for the CDR3 is TGCGCCAGCGTCCCCGGGCAGGACGGATTCGACTCTGGGGCCAACGTCCTGACTTTC. The chain uses TRBV5-1 and TRBJ2-6; no clear D gene. The CDR3 is 19 amino acids. V was trimmed by 7 bases and J by 0 bases, leaving 23 bases between them. Germline V gene data show CDR1 as SGHRS and CDR2 as YFSETQ.

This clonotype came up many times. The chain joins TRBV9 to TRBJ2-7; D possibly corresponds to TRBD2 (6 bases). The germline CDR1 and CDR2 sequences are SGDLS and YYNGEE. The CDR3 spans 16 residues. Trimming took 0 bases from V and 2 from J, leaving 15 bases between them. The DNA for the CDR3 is TGTGCCAGCAGCGTAGACGGGGGTCGAGGGACCTACGAGCAGTACTTC. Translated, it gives CASSVDGGRGTYEQYF.

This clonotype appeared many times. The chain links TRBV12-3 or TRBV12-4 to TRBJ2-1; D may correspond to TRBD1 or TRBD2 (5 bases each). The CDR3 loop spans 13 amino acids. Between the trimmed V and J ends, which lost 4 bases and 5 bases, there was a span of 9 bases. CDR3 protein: CASSSGAHNEQFF. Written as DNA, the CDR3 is TGTGCCAGCAGTTCCGGGGCACACAATGAGCAGTTCTTC.

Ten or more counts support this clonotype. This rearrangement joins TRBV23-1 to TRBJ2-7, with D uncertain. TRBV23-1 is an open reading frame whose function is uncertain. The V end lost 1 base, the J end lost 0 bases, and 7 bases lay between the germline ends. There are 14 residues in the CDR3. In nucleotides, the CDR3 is TGCGCCAGCAGTCAATACACTCTCTCCTACGAGCAGTACTTC. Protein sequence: CASSQYTLSYEQYF.

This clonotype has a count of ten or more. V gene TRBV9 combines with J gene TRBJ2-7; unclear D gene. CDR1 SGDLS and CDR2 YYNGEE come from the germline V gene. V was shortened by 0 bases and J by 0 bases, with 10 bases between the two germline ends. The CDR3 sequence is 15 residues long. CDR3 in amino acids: CASSVGPVDSYEQYF. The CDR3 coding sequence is TGTGCCAGCAGCGTAGGTCCAGTAGACTCCTACGAGCAGTACTTC.

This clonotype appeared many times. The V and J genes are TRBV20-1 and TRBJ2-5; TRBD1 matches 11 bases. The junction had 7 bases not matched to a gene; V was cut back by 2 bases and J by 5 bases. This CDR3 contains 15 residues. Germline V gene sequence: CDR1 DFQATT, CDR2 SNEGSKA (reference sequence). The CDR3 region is CSARRWTGGWETQYF. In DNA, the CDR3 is TGCAGTGCTAGAAGATGGACAGGGGGCTGGGAGACCCAGTACTTC.

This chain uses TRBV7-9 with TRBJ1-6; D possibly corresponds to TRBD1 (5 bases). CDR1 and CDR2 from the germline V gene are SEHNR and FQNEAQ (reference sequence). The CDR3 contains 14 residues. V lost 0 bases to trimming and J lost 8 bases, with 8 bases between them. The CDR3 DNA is TGTGCCAGCAGCTTAGCCTTGGGGGATTCACCCCTCCACTTT. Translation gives CASSLALGDSPLHF.

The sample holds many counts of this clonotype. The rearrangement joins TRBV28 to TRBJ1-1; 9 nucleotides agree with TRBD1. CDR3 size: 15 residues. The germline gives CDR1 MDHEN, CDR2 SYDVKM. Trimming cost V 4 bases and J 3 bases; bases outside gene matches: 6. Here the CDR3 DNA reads TGTGCCAGCAGTTCCCCGGGACAGGGTGACACTGAAGCTTTCTTT. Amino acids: CASSSPGQGDTEAFF. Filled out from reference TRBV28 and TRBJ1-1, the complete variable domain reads DVKVTQSSRYLVKRTGEKVFLECVQDMDHENMFWYRQDPGLGLRLIYFSYDVKMKEKGDIPEGYSVSREKKERFSLILESASTNQTSMYLCASSSPGQGDTEAFFGQGTRLTVV.

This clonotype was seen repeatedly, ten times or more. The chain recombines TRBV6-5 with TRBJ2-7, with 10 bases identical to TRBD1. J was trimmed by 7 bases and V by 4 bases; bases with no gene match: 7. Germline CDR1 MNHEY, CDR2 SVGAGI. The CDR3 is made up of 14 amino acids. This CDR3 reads CASSSTDRGNEQYF. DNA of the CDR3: TGTGCCAGCAGTTCAACGGACAGGGGGAATGAGCAGTACTTC.

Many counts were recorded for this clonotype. In DNA, the CDR3 is TGCAGTGCTAGTAGGCTAGCGGGAGGGTACCATGAGCAGTTCTTC. Encoded protein: CSASRLAGGYHEQFF. The chain has TRBV20-1 and TRBJ2-1, with 12 bases identical to TRBD2. Trimming at V came to 3 bases and at J to 8 bases, leaving 8 bases not matched to a gene. The CDR3 length is 15 residues. Germline loops: CDR1 DFQATT, CDR2 SNEGSKA (reference sequence).

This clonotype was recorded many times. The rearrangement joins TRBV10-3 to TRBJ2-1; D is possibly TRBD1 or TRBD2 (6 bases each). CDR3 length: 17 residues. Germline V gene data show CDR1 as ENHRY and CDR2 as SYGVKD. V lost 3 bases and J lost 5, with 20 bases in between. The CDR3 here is CAISESPGGPDNNEQFF. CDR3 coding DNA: TGTGCCATCAGTGAAAGTCCTGGGGGGCCGGACAACAATGAGCAGTTCTTC.

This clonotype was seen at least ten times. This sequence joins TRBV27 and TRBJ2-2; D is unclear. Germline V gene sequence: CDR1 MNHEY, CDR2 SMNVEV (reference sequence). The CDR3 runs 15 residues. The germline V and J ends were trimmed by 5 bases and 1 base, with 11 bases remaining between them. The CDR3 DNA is TGTGCCAGCAGTCCCGTCCGGGTGAACACCGGGGAGCTGTTTTTT. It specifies CASSPVRVNTGELFF.